The 11 T cell receptor beta chains below all came from one sample that was sequenced in a study of T cells in Graves' hyperthyroidism and ophthalmopathy (dated by TCRdb to between 2018 and 2021). Libraries were made using multiplex PCR. Sequencing was performed on an Illumina HiSeq 2000. The TCR beta CDR3 regions were amplified from the RNA transcripts. A first-round RT-PCR of the TCR CDR3 used the HTBI primer set with the Qiagen OneStep RT-PCR kit. TCRdb handled the public reads itself, with Q25 trimming in fastp and clone calling in MiXCR, and kept productive beta chains. Each record represents a unique CDR3 protein, reported with the most common genes and DNA among its rows. The sample records over 300,000 distinct CDR3 sequences, roughly 13% of which are singletons. Approximately 10% of the sample lies in the top ten. The specimen sequenced was blood. The receptors come from a woman in her sixties or seventies with Graves' hyperthyroidism.

Ten or more counts support this clonotype. The CDR3 loop is CASSLAPPGLGAYEQYF. CDR3 bases: TGTGCCAGCAGCTTAGCCCCTCCGGGACTAGGAGCCTACGAGCAGTACTTC. The V and J genes are TRBV11-2 and TRBJ2-7; TRBD2 agrees at 8 bases. Germline lookup yields CDR1 SGHAT and CDR2 FQNNGV. The CDR3 totals 17 residues. V trimming: 1 base; J trimming: 2 bases; junction bases outside the gene matches: 10.

The V call is TRBV24-1, the J call TRBJ2-1, with D possibly being TRBD2 (7 bases). From germline, CDR1 is KGHDR and CDR2 SFDVKD. The CDR3 extends over 17 amino acids. V dropped 3 bases and J dropped 3 bases, with 17 bases sitting between them. The CDR3, as DNA: TGTGCCACCAGTGATCCTCGAGGGGGGGGCAACTACAATGAGCAGTTCTTC. This codes for CATSDPRGGGNYNEQFF.

This clonotype has only a few counts. The chain couples TRBV5-4 to TRBJ2-7; D not resolved. Germline CDR1 SGHNT, CDR2 YYREEE (reference sequence). Trimming took off 4 bases at V and 0 bases at J, with 11 bases between the two ends. The CDR3 has 14 residues. The CDR3 DNA is TGTGCCAGCAGCCTAAAAGTCAGCTCCTACGAGCAGTACTTC. It codes for CASSLKVSSYEQYF.

The rearrangement joins TRBV5-1 to TRBJ1-6, with 8 bases identical to TRBD1. The germline gives CDR1 SGHRS, CDR2 YFSETQ. The CDR3 spans 15 residues. J was trimmed by 6 bases and V by 5 bases; bases with no gene match: 7. The CDR3 coding sequence is TGCGCCAGCAGTCCCGGACAGGGACTTAATTCACCCCTCCACTTT. It yields the protein CASSPGQGLNSPLHF.

This clonotype was seen at least ten times. The chain recombines TRBV11-2 with TRBJ2-5; 8 bases fit TRBD2. This CDR3 is built from 13 residues. The V and J ends lost 6 bases and 5 bases, in that order; junction bases with no gene match: 5. Germline V gene sequence: CDR1 SGHAT, CDR2 FQNNGV. The CDR3 loop is CASRREGGETQYF. CDR3 sequence (DNA): TGTGCCAGCAGACGGGAGGGCGGGGAGACCCAGTACTTC.

This clonotype was detected many times. The chain combines TRBV28 with TRBJ1-5, with 9 bases lining up with TRBD1. The CDR3 runs to 14 residues. From germline, CDR1 is MDHEN and CDR2 SYDVKM. The trim removed 5 bases at V and 7 bases at J, leaving 6 bases unmatched. CDR3 protein: CASSTTGGWQPQHF. CDR3 bases: TGTGCCAGCAGTACGACAGGGGGATGGCAGCCCCAGCATTTT.

This clonotype was counted between two and nine times. V and J are TRBV10-2 and TRBJ2-7; 10 bases align to TRBD2. The junction had 8 bases not matched to a gene; V was cut back by 6 bases and J by 0 bases. Germline V gene data show CDR1 as WSHSY and CDR2 as SAAADI. The CDR3 runs to 16 residues. The CDR3 region has the DNA TGCGCCAGCAGGGGATTAGCGGGAGGAAGCTCCTACGAGCAGTACTTC. It translates to CASRGLAGGSSYEQYF.

This clonotype was counted at least ten times. The rearrangement joins TRBV18 to TRBJ1-4; unclear D gene. Trimming cost V 3 bases and J 5 bases, with 16 bases left between them. Germline CDR1 KGHSH, CDR2 LQKENI. The CDR3 runs 16 residues. DNA for the CDR3: TGTGCCAGCTCACCCGACAACAGCGGTAACAATGAAAAACTGTTTTTT. Translation gives CASSPDNSGNNEKLFF. The full variable domain, with the rest looked up from reference TRBV18 and TRBJ1-4, is NAGVMQNPRHLVRRRGQEARLRCSPMKGHSHVYWYRQLPEEGLKFMVYLQKENIIDESGMPKERFSAEFPKEGPSILRIQQVVRGDSAAYFCASSPDNSGNNEKLFFGSGTQLSVL.

This clonotype showed up many times. As DNA, the CDR3 is TGTGCCAGCAGTGTCTTAGGGACAGGGGGTCTTTTCGGCGAGCAGTACTTC. Translation gives CASSVLGTGGLFGEQYF. The chain couples TRBV25-1 to TRBJ2-7, with TRBD1 identical over 11 bases. This CDR3 is 17 amino acids long. V lost 4 bases and J lost 6; bases outside the gene matches: 14. Looked up from germline, CDR1 is MGHDK and CDR2 is SYGVNS.

This clonotype was picked up a small number of times. The rearrangement joins TRBV27 to TRBJ1-1, with D possibly matching TRBD1 (6 bases). The CDR3 runs to 12 residues. V was clipped by 6 bases and J by 6 bases, with 11 bases between them. Germline values: CDR1 MNHEY, CDR2 SMNVEV (reference sequence). Here the CDR3 DNA reads TGTGCCAGCAGAACGACAGGATCTGAAGCTTTCTTT. Encoded protein: CASRTTGSEAFF.

This clonotype was observed at least ten times. The rearrangement uses TRBV3-1 and TRBJ2-4, with 8 bases fitting TRBD2. V gave up 3 bases and J gave up 6 bases; unmatched junction bases: 4. Germline V gene sequence: CDR1 LGHDT, CDR2 YNNKEL (reference sequence). CDR3 length: 14 amino acids. The CDR3, as DNA: TGTGCCAGCAGCCAGGACGCGGGGGGAAACATTCAGTACTTC. Its translation: CASSQDAGGNIQYF.